This TCR beta chain stems from a study of T cells in Graves' hyperthyroidism and ophthalmopathy. Study findings and constraints: Most expanded thyroid clonotypes above 0.001 recurred in blood.

This clonotype was detected ten times or more. Its antigen is not identified. Amplified TCR beta CDR3 regions came from RNA transcripts. The TCR CDR3 first-round RT-PCR relied on the HTBI primer set. TCRdb processed the multiplex PCR reads anew with MiXCR; each CDR3 protein has one entry. The sample lists around 340,000 distinct CDR3 sequences; 11% to 15% were seen once. Germline CDR1 and CDR2: MNHEY and SMNVEV (reference sequence). The CDR3 totals 14 residues. Trimming took off 0 bases at V and 6 bases at J, with 9 bases between the two ends. The rearrangement uses TRBV27 and TRBJ2-1; D ambiguous. The TCR originated in a young woman with Graves' hyperthyroidism. The sequenced sample was blood. CDR3 in amino acids: CASSLSSGPNEQFF. The CDR3 DNA reads as TGTGCCAGCAGTTTATCGTCCGGACCCAATGAGCAGTTCTTC.